This entry lists 27 T cell receptor beta chains sequenced from one sample in a study of cytomegalovirus exposure and HLA in healthy donors. 60 Vbeta and 13 Jbeta primers were used in PCR. The method was immunoSEQ multiplex PCR; TCRdb's version includes in-frame clones alone and lacks a portion of them. The sample holds some 110,000 clones, over 60% seen once. The sequencing sample was made of PBMCs. The source is a man in his forties in good health and CMV-seropositive.

V is TRBV12-5 and J is TRBJ2-7, with 8 bases fitting TRBD2. The germline gives CDR1 LGHNT, CDR2 FRNRAP. With 5 bases clipped from V and 3 bases from J, the junction kept 3 bases outside the gene matches. The CDR3 is 13 residues long. CDR3 bases: TGTGCTAGTGGTCGGGGGGGTCGCTACGAGCAGTACTTC. This codes for CASGRGGRYEQYF.

On this clone: The junction shows a germline mismatch at one end, possibly a read error. The chain carries TRBV29-1 and TRBJ2-4; perhaps TRBD2 as D (6 bases). CDR1 and CDR2 from the germline V gene are SQVTM and ANQGSEA. The length of the CDR3 is 13 residues. CDR3 amino acids: CSPGGLAKNSQYF. The CDR3 region has the DNA TGCAGCCCTGGGGGGTTAGCCAAAAACAGTCAGTACTTC.

The gene calls are TRBV11-1 and TRBJ2-5, with 10 positions matching TRBD1. Germline V lookup: CDR1 SGHAT, CDR2 FQDESV (reference sequence). Trimming took 4 bases from V and 4 from J; bases not matched to a gene: 6. The CDR3 runs 15 residues. CDR3 in amino acids: CASSSRTGGRETQYF. The CDR3, as DNA: TGTGCCAGCAGCTCCCGGACAGGGGGGCGAGAGACCCAGTACTTC.

Concerning this clone itself: The same CDR3 also results from other DNA sequences found in this sample. V and J are TRBV4-2 and TRBJ2-3; the D is unclear. Trimming took 0 bases from V and 2 from J, leaving 6 bases between them. From germline, CDR1 is LGHNA and CDR2 YNFKEQ. This CDR3 contains 14 residues. CDR3 in amino acids: CASSQELFTDTQYF. The CDR3 coding sequence is TGTGCCAGCAGCCAAGAACTTTTCACAGATACGCAGTATTTT.

V usage is TRBV2 and J usage is TRBJ1-1; tentative D call: TRBD1 (6 bases). The germline V gene has CDR1 SNHLY and CDR2 FYNNEI. With 5 bases removed from V and 0 bases from J, the gap between germline ends came to 10 bases. This CDR3 region has 14 residues. The CDR3 is CASSSTGLNTEAFF. For the CDR3, the DNA is TGTGCCAGCAGTTCGACAGGCCTGAACACTGAAGCTTTCTTT.

This clone showed up just once. V is TRBV4-3 and J is TRBJ2-3; 8 bases agree with TRBD2. V gave up 3 bases and J gave up 4 bases; unmatched junction bases: 9. The V gene's germline CDR1 is LGHNA and CDR2 YSLEER. The CDR3 has 16 amino acids. The CDR3 nucleotides read TGCGCCAGCAGCCATGACCGGGGGGGCCCGGCAGATACGCAGTATTTT. Amino acids: CASSHDRGGPADTQYF.

The CDR3 bases are TGTGCCAGCAGCTCCTGGACTAGCGTATCAGAGACCCAGTACTTC. Translating it yields CASSSWTSVSETQYF. The V call is TRBV7-6, the J call TRBJ2-5, with TRBD2 identical over 9 bases. J gave up 4 bases and V 4 bases, and 7 bases lay outside the gene matches. The CDR3 loop spans 15 amino acids. The germline V gene has CDR1 SGHVS and CDR2 FNYEAQ. The full variable domain, in which reference TRBV7-6 and TRBJ2-5 provide the parts outside the CDR3, is GAGVSQSPRYKVTKRGQDVALRCDPISGHVSLYWYRQALGQGPEFLTYFNYEAQQDKSGLPNDRFSAERPEGSISTLTIQRTEQRDSAMYRCASSSWTSVSETQYFGPGTRLLVL.

This chain joins TRBV30 and TRBJ2-1, with no clear D. Germline CDR1 is GTSNPN and CDR2 is SVGIG (reference sequence). The V gene lost 3 bases and the J gene lost 4 bases, with 13 bases spanning the gap. This CDR3 comprises 14 residues. Written as DNA, the CDR3 is TGTGCCTGGAGCGACAACCTTTCTTACAATGAGCAGTTCTTC. Protein product: CAWSDNLSYNEQFF. The full variable domain, with the rest looked up from reference TRBV30 and TRBJ2-1, is SQTIHQWPATLVQPVGSPLSLECTVEGTSNPNLYWYRQAAGRGLQLLFYSVGIGQISSEVPQNLSASRPQDRQFILSSKKLLLSDSGFYLCAWSDNLSYNEQFFGPGTRLTVL.

This chain connects TRBV25-1 to TRBJ1-6; no clear D gene. This CDR3 region has 17 residues. The germline V gene encodes CDR1 MGHDK and CDR2 SYGVNS. The V end was cut by 4 bases, the J end by 3 bases, with 16 bases between. Here the CDR3 DNA reads TGTGCCAGCAGTGGACCCTTAGCGGGGATCTATAATTCACCCCTCCACTTT. It yields the protein CASSGPLAGIYNSPLHF.

The chain uses TRBV10-3 and TRBJ2-3; possibly TRBD2 for D (7 bases). CDR1 is ENHRY and CDR2 is SYGVKD in the germline V gene. With 8 bases removed from V and 0 bases from J, the gap between germline ends came to 24 bases. The CDR3 loop spans 18 amino acids. DNA for the CDR3: TGTGCCATCCGAGCCGATCGGGGGGCATACACTAGCACAGATACGCAGTATTTT. This codes for CAIRADRGAYTSTDTQYF.

With regard to this clone: The junction and the germline gene differ at one end; a read error may be behind it. The V and J genes are TRBV7-7 and TRBJ2-5; 11 nucleotides match TRBD2. The CDR3 has 15 residues. Germline values: CDR1 SSHAT, CDR2 FNYEAQ (reference sequence). CDR3 sequence (DNA): TGTGCTAGCAGCCTACTAGCGGGAGTAGAAGAGACCCAGTACTTC. This translates into CASSLLAGVEETQYF.

The V call is TRBV6-5, the J call TRBJ2-7; tentatively, D is TRBD2 (6 bases). The length of the CDR3 is 15 residues. V was shortened by 0 bases and J by 2 bases, with 11 bases between the two germline ends. In germline, CDR1 is MNHEY, CDR2 SVGAGI. CDR3 sequence (DNA): TGTGCCAGCAGTTACTCCGGCGGGGAACCCTACGAGCAGTACTTC. Its protein is CASSYSGGEPYEQYF.

The rearrangement uses TRBV7-3 and TRBJ1-1; 7 bases match TRBD1. The CDR3 has 13 residues. CDR1 is SGHTA and CDR2 is FQGTGA in the germline V gene. Trimming took 4 bases from V and 7 from J; bases not matched to a gene: 6. The chain's CDR3 is CASSSEGQDEAFF. CDR3 DNA: TGTGCCAGCAGCTCCGAAGGACAGGATGAAGCTTTCTTT.

This clone was recorded a few times. V is TRBV6-1 and J is TRBJ1-1; 8 nucleotides match TRBD1. From germline, CDR1 is MNHNS and CDR2 SASEGT. The CDR3 is 14 residues long. J lost 3 bases, V lost 6 bases, and 6 bases had no gene match. The CDR3 coding sequence is TGTGCCAGCAGGATGACAGGGGTTCACACTGAAGCTTTCTTT. Translating it yields CASRMTGVHTEAFF.

CDR3 residues: CASSDRGQQPQHF. The CDR3, as DNA: TGTGCCAGCAGTGACAGGGGACAACAGCCCCAGCATTTT. The V and J genes are TRBV2 and TRBJ1-5, with TRBD1 as a possible D gene (6 bases). With 3 bases removed from V and 7 bases from J, the gap between germline ends came to 10 bases. There are 13 residues in the CDR3. Germline CDR1 reads SNHLY; CDR2 reads FYNNEI.

The chain combines TRBV13 with TRBJ2-5; the D gene is possibly TRBD1 (6 bases). Germline CDR1 is PRHDT and CDR2 is FYEKMQ (reference sequence). The CDR3 runs 14 residues. Trimming pared 5 bases from V and 3 bases from J, leaving 13 bases between. CDR3 protein: CASSQWDTEETQYF. The CDR3 nucleotides read TGTGCCAGCAGCCAATGGGACACAGAAGAGACCCAGTACTTC.

The chain links TRBV2 to TRBJ1-2; 10 bases line up with TRBD1. V shed 3 bases, J shed 4 bases, and the junction held 2 bases outside the gene matches. CDR3 length: 14 amino acids. Germline V gives CDR1 SNHLY, CDR2 FYNNEI. The CDR3 region has the DNA TGTGCCAGCAGTGACCGGACAGGGGGCTATGGCTACACCTTC. It yields the protein CASSDRTGGYGYTF.

The CDR3 loop is CAWSARRTSGRGGKNIQYF. The CDR3 region has the DNA TGTGCCTGGAGTGCCCGAAGGACTAGCGGGAGGGGAGGCAAAAACATTCAGTACTTC. V is TRBV30 and J is TRBJ2-4, with 15 nucleotides matching TRBD2. Trimming cost V 1 base and J 3 bases; bases outside gene matches: 10. Germline V CDR1 and CDR2: GTSNPN, SVGIG (reference sequence). CDR3 length: 19 amino acids.

The rearrangement joins TRBV7-9 to TRBJ2-7; 7 bases align to TRBD1. Germline assignment: CDR1 SEHNR and CDR2 FQNEAQ (reference sequence). The CDR3 is 15 amino acids. Trimming took 4 bases from V and 0 from J; bases not matched to a gene: 6. CDR3 DNA sequence: TGTGCCAGCAGCTGGCGTGGGACAGACTCCTACGAGCAGTACTTC. As protein: CASSWRGTDSYEQYF.

For the CDR3, the DNA is TGTGCCAGCAGCTCCTACCAGGGATTACTCACCGGGGAGCTGTTTTTT. This codes for CASSSYQGLLTGELFF. The V call is TRBV7-8, the J call TRBJ2-2; the D gene is possibly TRBD1 (5 bases). The V gene lost 4 bases and the J gene lost 4 bases, with 16 bases spanning the gap. The CDR3 loop spans 16 amino acids. The germline V gene encodes CDR1 SGHVS and CDR2 FQNEAQ.

The rearrangement links TRBV5-1 to TRBJ2-1; weak D call: TRBD1 (6 bases). The V end was cut by 0 bases, the J end by 1 base, with 8 bases between. Germline CDR1 is SGHRS and CDR2 is YFSETQ. This CDR3 has 15 residues. The CDR3 protein is CASSLAQGSYNEQFF. Written as DNA, the CDR3 is TGCGCCAGCAGCTTGGCCCAGGGGTCCTACAATGAGCAGTTCTTC.

This clone was counted only a few times. This chain connects TRBV7-9 to TRBJ2-4; 7 bases are a match to TRBD1. CDR3 size: 19 residues. The trim removed 5 bases at V and 0 bases at J, leaving 16 bases unmatched. Germline CDR1 is SEHNR and CDR2 is FQNEAQ (reference sequence). CDR3 DNA: TGTGCCAGCAGCCTAATAGGGGACAGCCATTTACTAGCCAAAAACATTCAGTACTTC. Protein product: CASSLIGDSHLLAKNIQYF. The full variable domain, in which reference TRBV7-9 and TRBJ2-4 provide the parts outside the CDR3, is DTGVSQNPRHKITKRGQNVTFRCDPISEHNRLYWYRQTLGQGPEFLTYFQNEAQLEKSRLLSDRFSAERPKGSFSTLEIQRTEQGDSAMYLCASSLIGDSHLLAKNIQYFGAGTRLSVL.

This clone was seen once. J is TRBJ2-6 and V is TRBV19; 9 bases agree with TRBD1. The CDR3 covers 19 residues. The trim removed 3 bases at V and 0 bases at J, leaving 9 bases unmatched. The germline gives CDR1 LNHDA, CDR2 SQIVND (reference sequence). The CDR3 nucleotides are TGTGCCAGTAGTATGTCTGACAGGGGGGGGTCCTCTGGGGCCAACGTCCTGACTTTC. Translating gives CASSMSDRGGSSGANVLTF. The full variable domain, in which reference TRBV19 and TRBJ2-6 provide the parts outside the CDR3, is DGGITQSPKYLFRKEGQNVTLSCEQNLNHDAMYWYRQDPGQGLRLIYYSQIVNDFQKGDIAEGYSVSREKKESFPLTVTSAQKNPTAFYLCASSMSDRGGSSGANVLTFGAGSRLTVL.

This clone was detected a few times. This sequence joins TRBV4-1 and TRBJ2-1; tentatively, D is TRBD1 (6 bases). Germline-derived CDR1 and CDR2 are MGHRA and YSYEKL. V dropped 0 bases and J dropped 2 bases, with 14 bases sitting between them. The CDR3 length is 17 residues. DNA of the CDR3: TGCGCCAGCAGCCAAGAGAGTGGGGACAAGCCCTACAATGAGCAGTTCTTC. It specifies CASSQESGDKPYNEQFF.

This sequence joins TRBV21-1 and TRBJ1-2; the table's TRBD1 call for D was not verified on the DNA. TRBV21-1 is assigned pseudogene status. The CDR3 runs 17 residues. This CDR3 is CASSPKGQGSTNYGYTF. DNA of the CDR3: TGTGCCAGCAGCCCAAAGGGGCAGGGGTCAACTAACTATGGCTACACCTTC.

This chain joins TRBV5-4 and TRBJ2-3, with D perhaps matching TRBD1 (6 bases). The germline V gene encodes CDR1 SGHNT and CDR2 YYREEE (reference sequence). CDR3 size: 14 residues. Trimming took off 5 bases at V and 2 bases at J, with 12 bases between the two ends. The CDR3: CASSRRGTTDTQYF. CDR3 DNA: TGTGCCAGCAGTCGAAGGGGGACCACAGATACGCAGTATTTT.

This clone was seen a single time. The chain employs TRBV15 and TRBJ1-4, with D possibly being TRBD1 (6 bases). This CDR3 has 14 amino acids. Germline V gene sequence: CDR1 LNHNV, CDR2 YYDKDF (reference sequence). Trimming removed 11 bases from V and 1 base from J, with 14 bases in between. The CDR3 spells CAARGSITNEKLFF. The CDR3 bases are TGTGCCGCTAGGGGGTCGATAACTAATGAAAAACTGTTTTTT.